The sequence of this T cell receptor beta chain was determined in a study of CD8 T cells in Susac syndrome. Notes on the study in general: The CD4+ T cell repertoires from Susac syndrome exhibited no clonal expansion.

This clonotype has a single count. Its antigen is currently unknown. The T cells that were sequenced for TCR beta were CD8+ and CD4+ cells from blood. Random hexamers served to reverse transcribe roughly 0.5 to 1 ug RNA. TCRdb reprocessed the immunoSEQ multiplex PCR reads via MiXCR and lists one record per CDR3 protein. The sample has some 94,000 distinct CDR3 sequences, around 94% seen once. V was trimmed by 3 bases and J by 2 bases, leaving 11 bases between them. Germline-derived CDR1 and CDR2 are SNHLY and FYNNEI. The CDR3 runs 14 residues. V gene TRBV2 combines with J gene TRBJ2-7; TRBD1 or TRBD2 may be the D gene (7 bases each). Sequencing was done on a sample of CD4+ T cells from PBMCs. This receptor was taken from a human donor with Susac syndrome. The CDR3 loop reads CASSDPGGAYEQYF. CDR3 bases: TGTGCCAGCAGTGATCCAGGGGGGGCCTACGAGCAGTACTTC.